This TCR beta chain derives from a study of T-cell memory formation after mild COVID-19. Turning to the study itself: Largely, TCR clusters stayed within a single donor.

Study-level points and caveats: Some SARS-CoV-2-responding clones were already detected in memory before infection. Among clones contracting day 15 to 85, CD4/CD8 was balanced, whereas later expanders leaned CD4+. The SARS-CoV-2 specificity of second-wave clones reaching peak at day 37 remained unverified.

Germline V CDR1 and CDR2: ENHRY, SYGVKD. V lost 10 bases and J lost 8, with 23 bases in between. The CDR3 has 14 amino acids. This clonotype was observed once. Its cognate antigen is unknown. One entry per CDR3 protein, called by TCRdb with MiXCR from the 5' RACE reads. The table has over 150,000 distinct CDR3 sequences, about a fifth seen once. Input material: PBMCs or a T cell subset sorted from them (not recorded which). This chain joins TRBV10-3 and TRBJ1-2, with TRBD1 as a possible D gene (6 bases). This TCR was recovered from a man between 18 and 29 years old who had mild COVID-19 (a few samples of this study predate the infection). Cell type and time point are not known. The CDR3 DNA reads as TGTGCCACCGTACCCCAACAGGGAGGTGACGGCTACACCTTC. Translated, it gives CATVPQQGGDGYTF.